A single sample is the source of the 22 T cell receptor beta chains below, sequenced in a study of shared T cell receptors in the human thymus. Assay: immunoSEQ multiplex PCR; the TCRdb copy retains only in-frame clones and omits some. Of about 540,000 clones listed, 75% to 80% are singletons. The same specimen was also included in a second study, on human thymus T cells.

The sample was thymocytes. All receptors come from a boy younger than two with a congenital heart defect.

The chain joins TRBV10-1 to TRBJ2-3; D gene uncertain. This CDR3 is 16 amino acids long. Per germline, CDR1 WNHNN and CDR2 SYGVQD (reference sequence). V dropped 0 bases and J dropped 2 bases, with 12 bases sitting between them. The chain's CDR3 is CASSESSVPTTDTQYF. As DNA, the CDR3 is TGCGCCAGCAGTGAGTCCAGTGTGCCCACCACAGATACGCAGTATTTT.

Concerning this clone: In the same sample, other DNA sequences code for this CDR3. The CDR3 coding sequence is TGCGCCAGCAGCCGGCGGAATGAGCAGTTCTTC. Translating gives CASSRRNEQFF. The chain uses TRBV5-1 and TRBJ2-1; the D is unclear. V lost 4 bases and J lost 7, with 6 bases in between. Germline lookup yields CDR1 SGHRS and CDR2 YFSETQ. CDR3 length equals 11 residues.

V gene TRBV29-1 combines with J gene TRBJ2-7; TRBD2 agrees at 8 bases. The CDR3 covers 12 residues. Germline loops: CDR1 SQVTM, CDR2 ANQGSEA. V lost 0 bases and J lost 11; bases outside the gene matches: 6. The CDR3 sequence: CSVEDRGGGEYF. The CDR3 nucleotides are TGCAGCGTTGAAGATCGGGGGGGTGGAGAGTACTTC.

This chain joins TRBV27 and TRBJ2-7; 10 bases line up with TRBD1. This CDR3 is 16 amino acids long. Losses at the gene ends were 0 bases for V and 2 bases for J; bases not matched to a gene: 4. Germline CDR1 reads MNHEY; CDR2 reads SMNVEV (reference sequence). The CDR3 coding sequence is TGTGCCAGCAGTTTATCCCTCGGGACAGGGGCCTACGAGCAGTACTTC. This sequence encodes CASSLSLGTGAYEQYF.

The chain is built from TRBV5-4 and TRBJ1-4; 7 bases map to TRBD1. The CDR3 spans 15 residues. In germline, CDR1 is SGHNT, CDR2 YYREEE (reference sequence). V was clipped by 2 bases and J by 4 bases; unmatched bases: 5. The CDR3 nucleotides are TGTGCCAGCAGCTTCGCGGGACAGCTTAATGAAAAACTGTTTTTT. Protein: CASSFAGQLNEKLFF.

The chain is built from TRBV2 and TRBJ1-1; 7 bases agree with TRBD1. The germline CDR1 and CDR2 sequences are SNHLY and FYNNEI. V lost 10 bases, J lost 1 base, and 6 bases stayed unmatched. The CDR3 is 13 residues long. The DNA of the CDR3 is TGTGCCATAAGGGGGCCACCGAACACTGAAGCTTTCTTT. This encodes CAIRGPPNTEAFF. Using reference TRBV2 and TRBJ1-1 for the parts outside the CDR3, the full variable domain is EPEVTQTPSHQVTQMGQEVILRCVPISNHLYFYWYRQILGQKVEFLVSFYNNEISEKSEIFDDQFSVERPDGSNFTLKIRSTKLEDSAMYFCAIRGPPNTEAFFGQGTRLTVV.

The genes are TRBV7-8 and TRBJ2-7, with a possible D match to TRBD2 (6 bases). The CDR3 is 16 residues long. Trimming stripped 6 bases from V and 0 bases from J, with 18 bases between. The germline gives CDR1 SGHVS, CDR2 FQNEAQ. The CDR3 loop reads CASRGVGGRSSYEQYF. DNA for the CDR3: TGTGCCAGCAGGGGCGTAGGAGGGAGGAGCTCCTACGAGCAGTACTTC.

A few counts support this clone. This sequence joins TRBV19 and TRBJ2-2; TRBD1 matches at 8 bases. Germline assignment: CDR1 LNHDA and CDR2 SQIVND (reference sequence). There are 16 residues in the CDR3. After removal of 4 bases from V and 6 bases from J, the junction contained 10 bases not matched to a gene. The CDR3 DNA sequence: TGTGCCAGTAGTACACCGGGACTGACAGGGGCCGGGGAGCTGTTTTTT. The encoded protein is CASSTPGLTGAGELFF.

This clone was picked up one time. The J gene is TRBJ2-7, the V gene TRBV29-1; 9 nucleotides match TRBD2. V lost 6 bases and J lost 0; bases outside the gene matches: 9. The germline gives CDR1 SQVTM, CDR2 ANQGSEA. This CDR3 contains 15 residues. The CDR3: CSVTLAGGSSYEQYF. The CDR3 DNA reads as TGCAGCGTGACCCTGGCGGGAGGGAGCTCCTACGAGCAGTACTTC.

The chain recombines TRBV19 with TRBJ2-7; D perhaps matches TRBD2 (6 bases). Germline values: CDR1 LNHDA, CDR2 SQIVND (reference sequence). Trimming removed 6 bases from V and 4 bases from J, with 22 bases in between. The CDR3 runs to 16 residues. The CDR3 here is CASSAGERAFFYEQYF. DNA for the CDR3: TGTGCCAGTAGCGCCGGGGAGCGGGCTTTCTTTTACGAGCAGTACTTC.

The chain joins TRBV4-1 to TRBJ2-3; TRBD2 might be the D (5 bases). The V end was cut by 2 bases, the J end by 1 base, with 10 bases between. Germline V CDR1 and CDR2: MGHRA, YSYEKL. This CDR3 is 15 amino acids long. CDR3 residues: CASSQRVRGTDTQYF. The CDR3 nucleotides read TGCGCCAGCAGCCAAAGAGTGCGGGGCACAGATACGCAGTATTTT.

The CDR3 spells CASSFEAGVAKNIQYF. CDR3 coding DNA: TGCGCCAGCAGCTTTGAAGCGGGGGTAGCCAAAAACATTCAGTACTTC. V and J are TRBV5-1 and TRBJ2-4; 8 bases are shared with TRBD2. V shed 2 bases and J 0 bases; nucleotides not matched to a gene: 4. CDR3 size: 16 residues. The germline V gene encodes CDR1 SGHRS and CDR2 YFSETQ. The variable domain in full, completed from reference TRBV5-1 and TRBJ2-4, reads KAGVTQTPRYLIKTRGQQVTLSCSPISGHRSVSWYQQTPGQGLQFLFEYFSETQRNKGNFPGRFSGRQFSNSRSEMNVSTLELGDSALYLCASSFEAGVAKNIQYFGAGTRLSVL.

The V gene is TRBV5-1, the J gene TRBJ2-7; 8 bases align to TRBD2. This CDR3 spans 15 amino acids. CDR1 and CDR2 (germline): SGHRS, YFSETQ. The trim removed 4 bases at V and 4 bases at J, leaving 10 bases unmatched. CDR3: CASSPRGEKSYEQYF. For the CDR3, the DNA is TGCGCCAGCAGCCCGCGGGGGGAAAAGTCTTACGAGCAGTACTTC.

This rearrangement joins TRBV19 to TRBJ2-1; TRBD2 matches at 14 bases. With V trimmed by 3 bases and J by 8 bases, 9 bases remained unmatched. The CDR3 totals 17 residues. The germline V gene has CDR1 LNHDA and CDR2 SQIVND (reference sequence). The CDR3 DNA reads TGTGCCAGTAGTATTAGCTCGGGACTAGCGGGAGAAGATGAGCAGTTCTTC. It encodes CASSISSGLAGEDEQFF.

The J gene is TRBJ2-1, the V gene TRBV10-3; 14 nucleotides match TRBD2. J was trimmed by 2 bases and V by 1 base; bases with no gene match: 10. The CDR3 extends over 20 amino acids. From germline, CDR1 is ENHRY and CDR2 SYGVKD. As DNA, the CDR3 is TGTGCCATCAGTGAGTTTCTTATGAGACTAGCGGGAGGGCCCTACAATGAGCAGTTCTTC. It is translated as CAISEFLMRLAGGPYNEQFF.

V is TRBV25-1 and J is TRBJ2-1; TRBD2 aligns across 14 bases. V lost 7 bases, J lost 9 bases, and 11 bases stayed unmatched. The CDR3 spans 16 residues. Germline-derived CDR1 and CDR2 are MGHDK and SYGVNS. The CDR3 here is CASTPIGTSGSTEQFF. The CDR3 DNA is TGTGCCAGCACCCCCATCGGGACTAGCGGGAGTACTGAGCAGTTCTTC.

This chain uses TRBV5-4 with TRBJ1-2, with 7 bases lining up with TRBD1. The CDR3 loop spans 13 amino acids. With 4 bases clipped from V and 4 bases from J, the junction kept 4 bases outside the gene matches. CDR1 SGHNT and CDR2 YYREEE come from the germline V gene (reference sequence). The DNA of the CDR3 is TGTGCCAGCAGCCACCGGGACAGCTATGGCTACACCTTC. Its protein product is CASSHRDSYGYTF.

The J gene is TRBJ1-2, the V gene TRBV5-4, with TRBD1 as a possible D gene (5 bases). The germline V gene encodes CDR1 SGHNT and CDR2 YYREEE (reference sequence). The CDR3 loop spans 20 amino acids. The V end was cut by 4 bases, the J end by 4 bases, with 32 bases between. The CDR3 here is CASSAASSSSGLLRGYGYTF. The CDR3 coding sequence is TGTGCCAGCAGCGCAGCGTCCAGCAGCTCGGGACTCCTAAGAGGCTATGGCTACACCTTC.

The chain couples TRBV4-3 to TRBJ2-1, with 7 bases identical to TRBD2. J was trimmed by 0 bases and V by 1 base; bases with no gene match: 12. Per germline, CDR1 LGHNA and CDR2 YSLEER. CDR3 size: 19 residues. The CDR3 nucleotides are TGCGCCAGCAGCCAAGTTCTTGCGGGAGAGAACCTCTCCTACAATGAGCAGTTCTTC. Translated: CASSQVLAGENLSYNEQFF.

This rearrangement joins TRBV9 to TRBJ2-1, with 10 bases aligning to TRBD2. The ends lost 0 bases at V and 9 bases at J; junction bases unmatched: 0. CDR1 SGDLS and CDR2 YYNGEE come from the germline V gene. This CDR3 region has 13 residues. The CDR3 DNA sequence: TGTGCCAGCAGCGTAGTAGCGGGAGGTGAGCAGTTCTTC. Protein product: CASSVVAGGEQFF.

The rearrangement uses TRBV27 and TRBJ2-2; 13 bases agree with TRBD2. Unmatched junction bases numbered 15, after V lost 6 bases and J lost 5 bases. CDR1 and CDR2 (germline): MNHEY, SMNVEV (reference sequence). This CDR3 is built from 19 residues. The DNA for the CDR3 is TGTGCCAGCAGCACCGGTACTAGCGGGAGGGCCGGTAGGACCGGGGAGCTGTTTTTT. As protein: CASSTGTSGRAGRTGELFF.

The chain joins TRBV28 to TRBJ2-7; TRBD1 matches 8 bases. This CDR3 spans 15 amino acids. Germline-derived CDR1 and CDR2 are MDHEN and SYDVKM. J was trimmed by 5 bases and V by 3 bases; bases with no gene match: 9. Written as DNA, the CDR3 is TGTGCCAGCAGTTTGGGGCCGGACAGGGTTGACGAGCAGTACTTC. Amino acid sequence: CASSLGPDRVDEQYF.